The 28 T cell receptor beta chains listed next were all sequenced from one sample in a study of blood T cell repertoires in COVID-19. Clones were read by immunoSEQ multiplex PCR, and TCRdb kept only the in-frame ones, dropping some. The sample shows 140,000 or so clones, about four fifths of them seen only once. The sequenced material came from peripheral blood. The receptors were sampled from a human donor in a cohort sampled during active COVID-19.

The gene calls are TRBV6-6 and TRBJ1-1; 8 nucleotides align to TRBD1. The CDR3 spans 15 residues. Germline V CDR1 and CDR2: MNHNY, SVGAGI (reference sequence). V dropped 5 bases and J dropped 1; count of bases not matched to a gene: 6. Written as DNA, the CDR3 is TGTGCCAGCAGTGACAGGGGTGAAAAGAACACTGAAGCTTTCTTT. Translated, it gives CASSDRGEKNTEAFF.

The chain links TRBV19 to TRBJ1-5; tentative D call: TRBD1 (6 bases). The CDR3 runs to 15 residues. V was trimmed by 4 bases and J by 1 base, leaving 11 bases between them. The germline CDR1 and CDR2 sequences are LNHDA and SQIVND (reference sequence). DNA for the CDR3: TGTGCCAGTAGTAATGGGGGCACAAGCAATCAGCCCCAGCATTTT. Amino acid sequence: CASSNGGTSNQPQHF.

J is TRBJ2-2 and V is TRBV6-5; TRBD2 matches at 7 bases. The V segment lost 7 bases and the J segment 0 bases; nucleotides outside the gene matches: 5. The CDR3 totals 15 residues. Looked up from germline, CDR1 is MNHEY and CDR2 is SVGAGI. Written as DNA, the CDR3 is TGTGCCAGCACCTTGGGGGGGGCGAACACCGGGGAGCTGTTTTTT. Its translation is CASTLGGANTGELFF.

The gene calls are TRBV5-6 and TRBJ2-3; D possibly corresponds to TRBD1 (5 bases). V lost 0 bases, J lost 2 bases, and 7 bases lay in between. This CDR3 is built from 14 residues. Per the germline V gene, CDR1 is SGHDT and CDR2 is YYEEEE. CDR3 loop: CASSLDRNTDTQYF. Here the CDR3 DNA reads TGTGCCAGCAGCTTGGACAGGAACACAGATACGCAGTATTTT.

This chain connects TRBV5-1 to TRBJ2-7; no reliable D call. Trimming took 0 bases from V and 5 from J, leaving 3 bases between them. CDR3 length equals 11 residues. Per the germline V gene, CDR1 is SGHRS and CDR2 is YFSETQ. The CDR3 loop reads CASSLANEQYF. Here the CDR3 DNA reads TGCGCCAGCAGCTTGGCCAACGAGCAGTACTTC.

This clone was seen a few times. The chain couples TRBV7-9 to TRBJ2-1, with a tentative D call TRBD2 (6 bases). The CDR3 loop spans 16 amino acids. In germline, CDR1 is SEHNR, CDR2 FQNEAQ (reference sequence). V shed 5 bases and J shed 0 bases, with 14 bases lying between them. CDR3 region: CASSLVVADSYNEQFF. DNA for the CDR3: TGTGCCAGCAGCCTAGTGGTAGCGGACTCCTACAATGAGCAGTTCTTC.

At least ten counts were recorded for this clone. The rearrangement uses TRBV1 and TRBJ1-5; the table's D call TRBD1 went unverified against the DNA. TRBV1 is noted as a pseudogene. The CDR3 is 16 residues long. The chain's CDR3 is CTSFGTGGVLDQPQHF. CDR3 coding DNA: TGCACCAGCTTCGGGACAGGGGGGGTCCTGGATCAGCCCCAGCATTTT.

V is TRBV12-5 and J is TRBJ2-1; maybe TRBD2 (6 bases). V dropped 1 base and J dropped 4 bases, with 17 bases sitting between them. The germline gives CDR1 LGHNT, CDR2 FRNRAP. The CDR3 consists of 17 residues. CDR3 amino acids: CASGLAKSGTLYNEQFF. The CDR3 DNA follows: TGTGCTAGTGGTTTGGCCAAATCCGGGACTTTGTACAATGAGCAGTTCTTC.

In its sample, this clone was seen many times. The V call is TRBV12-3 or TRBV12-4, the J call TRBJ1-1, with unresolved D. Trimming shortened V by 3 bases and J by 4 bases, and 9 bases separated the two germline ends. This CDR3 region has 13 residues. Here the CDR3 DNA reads TGTGCCAGCAGTTTGAGTGTGAGCACTGAAGCTTTCTTT. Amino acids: CASSLSVSTEAFF.

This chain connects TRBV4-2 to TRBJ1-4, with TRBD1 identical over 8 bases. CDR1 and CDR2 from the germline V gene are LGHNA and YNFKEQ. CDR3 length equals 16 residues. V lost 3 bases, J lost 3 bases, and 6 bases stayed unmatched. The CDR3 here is CASSHGQGSANEKLFF. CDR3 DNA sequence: TGTGCCAGCAGCCATGGACAGGGTTCGGCTAATGAAAAACTGTTTTTT.

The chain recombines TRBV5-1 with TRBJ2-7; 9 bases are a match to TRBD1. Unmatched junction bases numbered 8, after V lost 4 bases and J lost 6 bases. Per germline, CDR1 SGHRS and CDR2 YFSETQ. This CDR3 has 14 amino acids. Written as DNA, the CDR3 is TGCGCCAGCAGCCAAACAGGGGGCGCTTCCGAGCAGTACTTC. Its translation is CASSQTGGASEQYF.

The DNA for the CDR3 is TGCGCCAGCAGCTTGCTCCAGGGCCTATACAATGAGCAGTTCTTC. It translates to CASSLLQGLYNEQFF. The chain employs TRBV5-1 and TRBJ2-1; tentatively, D is TRBD1 (5 bases). This CDR3 contains 15 residues. The V end lost 1 base, the J end lost 4 bases, and 12 bases lay between the germline ends. Germline CDR1 SGHRS, CDR2 YFSETQ.

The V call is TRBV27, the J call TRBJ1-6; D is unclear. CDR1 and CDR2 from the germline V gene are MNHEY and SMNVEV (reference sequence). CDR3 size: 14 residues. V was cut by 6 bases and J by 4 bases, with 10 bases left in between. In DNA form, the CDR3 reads TGTGCCAGCAGCCCAGGACTATATAATTCACCCCTCCACTTT. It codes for CASSPGLYNSPLHF.

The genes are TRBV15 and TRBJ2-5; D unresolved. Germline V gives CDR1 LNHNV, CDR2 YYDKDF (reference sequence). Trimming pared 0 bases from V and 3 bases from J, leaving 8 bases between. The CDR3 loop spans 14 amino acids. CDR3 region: CATSRDERKETQYF. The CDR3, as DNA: TGTGCCACCAGCAGAGATGAGAGGAAAGAGACCCAGTACTTC. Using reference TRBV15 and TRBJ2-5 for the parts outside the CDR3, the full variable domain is DAMVIQNPRYQVTQFGKPVTLSCSQTLNHNVMYWYQQKSSQAPKLLFHYYDKDFNNEADTPDNFQSRRPNTSFCFLDIRSPGLGDTAMYLCATSRDERKETQYFGPGTRLLVL.

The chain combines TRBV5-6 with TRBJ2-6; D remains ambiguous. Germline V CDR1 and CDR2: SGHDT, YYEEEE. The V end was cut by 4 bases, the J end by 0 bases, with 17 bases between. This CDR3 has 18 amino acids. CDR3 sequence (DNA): TGTGCCAGCAGCCTTGGCGGCAAGACCCGCTCTGGGGCCAACGTCCTGACTTTC. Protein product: CASSLGGKTRSGANVLTF.

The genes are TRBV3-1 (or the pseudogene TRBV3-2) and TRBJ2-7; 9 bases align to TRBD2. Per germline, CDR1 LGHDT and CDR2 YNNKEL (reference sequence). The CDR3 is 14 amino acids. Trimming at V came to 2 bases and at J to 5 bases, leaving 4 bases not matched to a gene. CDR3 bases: TGTGCCAGCAGCCAACCGGGACTAGCCCACGAGCAGTACTTC. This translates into CASSQPGLAHEQYF.

The CDR3 loop is CASTILRGEQYF. In DNA form, the CDR3 reads TGTGCCAGCACAATACTTAGGGGGGAGCAGTACTTC. The rearrangement uses TRBV2 and TRBJ2-7; perhaps TRBD1 as D (6 bases). CDR1 SNHLY and CDR2 FYNNEI come from the germline V gene. CDR3 length: 12 residues. With 7 bases removed from V and 7 bases from J, the gap between germline ends came to 14 bases.

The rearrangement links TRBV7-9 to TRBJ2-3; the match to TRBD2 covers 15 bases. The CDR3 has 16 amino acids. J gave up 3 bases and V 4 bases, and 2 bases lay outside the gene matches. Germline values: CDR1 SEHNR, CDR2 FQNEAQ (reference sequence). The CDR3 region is CASSSGTSGGTDTQYF. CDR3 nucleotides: TGTGCCAGCAGCTCCGGGACTAGCGGGGGGACAGATACGCAGTATTTT.

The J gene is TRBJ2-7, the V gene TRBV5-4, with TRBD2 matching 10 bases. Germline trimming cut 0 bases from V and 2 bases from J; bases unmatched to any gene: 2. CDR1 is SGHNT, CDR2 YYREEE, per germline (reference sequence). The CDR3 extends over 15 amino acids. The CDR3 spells CASSLGTSGPYEQYF. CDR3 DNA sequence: TGTGCCAGCAGCTTGGGGACTAGCGGACCCTACGAGCAGTACTTC.

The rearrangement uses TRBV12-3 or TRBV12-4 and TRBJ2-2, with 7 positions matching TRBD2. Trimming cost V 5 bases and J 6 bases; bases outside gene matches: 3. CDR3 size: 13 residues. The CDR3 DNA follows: TGTGCCAGCAGTACGACTAGCCCCGGGGAGCTGTTTTTT. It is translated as CASSTTSPGELFF.

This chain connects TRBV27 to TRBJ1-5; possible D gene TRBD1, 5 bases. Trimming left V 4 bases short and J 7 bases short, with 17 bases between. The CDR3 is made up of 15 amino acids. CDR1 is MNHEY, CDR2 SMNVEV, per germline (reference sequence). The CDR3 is CASSSIPRVGQPQHF. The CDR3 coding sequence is TGTGCCAGCAGTTCAATCCCCAGGGTTGGACAGCCCCAGCATTTT.

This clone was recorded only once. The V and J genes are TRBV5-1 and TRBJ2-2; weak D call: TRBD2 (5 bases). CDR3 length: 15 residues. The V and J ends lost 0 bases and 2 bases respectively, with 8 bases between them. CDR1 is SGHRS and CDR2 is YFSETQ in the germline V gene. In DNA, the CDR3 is TGCGCCAGCAGCTTGGGGGAGCTAAACACCGGGGAGCTGTTTTTT. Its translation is CASSLGELNTGELFF.

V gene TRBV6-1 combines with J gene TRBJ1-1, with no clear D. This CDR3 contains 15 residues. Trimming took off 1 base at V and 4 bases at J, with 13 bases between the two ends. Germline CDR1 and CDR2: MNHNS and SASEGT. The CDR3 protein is CASSEVTPGGTEAFF. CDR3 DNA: TGTGCCAGCAGTGAAGTAACCCCGGGAGGCACTGAAGCTTTCTTT.

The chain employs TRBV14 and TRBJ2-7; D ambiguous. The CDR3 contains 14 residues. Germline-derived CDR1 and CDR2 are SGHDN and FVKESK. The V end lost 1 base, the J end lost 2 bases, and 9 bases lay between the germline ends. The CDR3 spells CASSQVPSAYEQYF. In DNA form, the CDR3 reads TGTGCCAGCAGCCAAGTTCCGTCGGCCTACGAGCAGTACTTC.

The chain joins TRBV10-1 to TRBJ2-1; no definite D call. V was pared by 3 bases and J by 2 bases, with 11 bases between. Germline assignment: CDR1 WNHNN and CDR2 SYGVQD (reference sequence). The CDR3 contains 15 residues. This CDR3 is CASSDRRSTYNEQFF. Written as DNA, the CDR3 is TGCGCCAGCAGTGACCGGAGATCTACCTACAATGAGCAGTTCTTC.

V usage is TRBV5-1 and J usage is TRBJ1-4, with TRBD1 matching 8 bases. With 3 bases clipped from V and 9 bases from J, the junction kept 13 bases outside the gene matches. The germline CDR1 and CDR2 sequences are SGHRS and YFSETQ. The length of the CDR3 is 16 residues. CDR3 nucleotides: TGCGCCAGCAGCTCCTTGGGTTGGGGACAGGACAAAAAACTGTTTTTT. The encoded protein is CASSSLGWGQDKKLFF.

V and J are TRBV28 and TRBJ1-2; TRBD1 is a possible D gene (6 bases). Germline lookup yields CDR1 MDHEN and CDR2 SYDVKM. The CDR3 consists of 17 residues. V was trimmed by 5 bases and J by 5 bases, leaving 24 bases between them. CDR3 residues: CASSPILSFQGRYGYTF. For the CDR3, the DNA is TGTGCCAGCAGTCCAATACTTAGCTTCCAGGGGCGTTATGGCTACACCTTC.

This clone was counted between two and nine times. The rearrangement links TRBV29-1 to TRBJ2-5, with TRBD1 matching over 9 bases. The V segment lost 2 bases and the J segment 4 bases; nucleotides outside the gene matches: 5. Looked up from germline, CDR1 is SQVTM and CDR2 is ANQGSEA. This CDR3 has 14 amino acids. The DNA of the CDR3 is TGCAGCGTTGAATTGGACAGGGGTCCAGAGACCCAGTACTTC. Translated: CSVELDRGPETQYF.